The 25 T cell receptor beta chains presented below share a single source sample, sequenced in a study of response to subunit inactivated influenza vaccine. A single record per CDR3 protein comes from TCRdb applying MiXCR to the RT-PCR reads. Among about 650,000 distinct CDR3 sequences, around 14% were seen once, and the ten largest hold around a tenth. The source material was PBMCs from blood, sampled approximately 12 days after vaccination. All receptors derive from a man aged 50-59 years who received an inactivated influenza vaccine.

In its sample, this clonotype was seen a few times. This chain links TRBV9 with TRBJ2-7; possibly TRBD1 or TRBD2 for D (5 bases each). The CDR3 runs 15 residues. Germline V gene data show CDR1 as SGDLS and CDR2 as YYNGEE. V was trimmed by 4 bases and J by 1 base, leaving 15 bases between them. The CDR3 nucleotides are TGTGCCAGCAGCCCCAGGGAAGGGAGTTCCTACGAGCAGTACTTC. Translating it yields CASSPREGSSYEQYF.

In its sample, this clonotype was seen many times. The chain employs TRBV12-3 or TRBV12-4 and TRBJ1-5; maybe TRBD1 (6 bases). The ends were cut back, 4 bases at V and 8 bases at J, with 12 bases in the middle. The CDR3 totals 13 residues. The CDR3 DNA reads as TGTGCCAGCAGTTGGGGGGCGCGAGAGCCCCAGCATTTT. Translating gives CASSWGAREPQHF.

The chain couples TRBV18 to TRBJ1-4; D gene unclear. CDR3 size: 13 residues. Germline lookup yields CDR1 KGHSH and CDR2 LQKENI. Trimming removed 2 bases from V and 8 bases from J, with 9 bases in between. The CDR3 sequence is CASSPGSAEKLFF. The CDR3 DNA reads TGTGCCAGCTCACCAGGGAGTGCGGAAAAACTGTTTTTT.

This clonotype turned up a few times. The rearrangement links TRBV24-1 to TRBJ1-4; D might be TRBD1 (5 bases). This CDR3 region has 13 residues. V lost 7 bases, J lost 7 bases, and 12 bases lay in between. Looked up from germline, CDR1 is KGHDR and CDR2 is SFDVKD. DNA for the CDR3: TGTGCCACCAGAGGGGTGGGGAGTGAAAAACTGTTTTTT. Its translation: CATRGVGSEKLFF.

This chain joins TRBV12-3 or TRBV12-4 and TRBJ2-3; D ambiguous. The CDR3 is 15 amino acids. V was trimmed by 0 bases and J by 2 bases, leaving 9 bases between them. CDR3 protein: CASSLASRTTDTQYF. The CDR3 region has the DNA TGTGCCAGCAGTTTAGCATCACGGACCACAGATACGCAGTATTTT.

The genes are TRBV12-3 or TRBV12-4 and TRBJ2-1; 9 nucleotides line up with TRBD2. The CDR3 is 11 residues long. J was trimmed by 9 bases and V by 6 bases; bases with no gene match: 0. The CDR3 reads CASRREGEQFF. The CDR3 DNA reads as TGTGCCAGCAGGCGGGAGGGTGAGCAGTTCTTC.

This clonotype was detected a few times. The V and J genes are TRBV20-1 and TRBJ2-2; the match to TRBD2 covers 7 bases. The CDR3 length is 15 residues. Germline loops: CDR1 DFQATT, CDR2 SNEGSKA (reference sequence). V was pared by 5 bases and J by 0 bases, with 6 bases of the junction left unmatched. The CDR3 here is CSAGSLAPNTGELFF. CDR3 nucleotides: TGCAGTGCTGGCTCACTAGCGCCGAACACCGGGGAGCTGTTTTTT.

This clonotype showed up just a few times. The chain carries TRBV4-3 and TRBJ2-3; TRBD2 aligns across 7 bases. Trimming at V came to 1 base and at J to 6 bases, leaving 4 bases not matched to a gene. CDR1 and CDR2 (germline): LGHNA, YSLEER. The CDR3 covers 14 residues. CDR3 in DNA: TGCGCCAGCAGCCAAGGGGGGGAGGGGGATACGCAGTATTTT. It specifies CASSQGGEGDTQYF.

This clonotype was seen at least ten times. The chain recombines TRBV4-3 with TRBJ2-3; D is ambiguous. CDR1 LGHNA and CDR2 YSLEER come from the germline V gene. V shed 0 bases and J shed 1 base, with 14 bases lying between them. There are 17 residues in the CDR3. This chain's CDR3 is CASSQEASVIRTDTQYF. The CDR3 coding sequence is TGCGCCAGCAGCCAAGAGGCGAGCGTTATCCGCACAGATACGCAGTATTTT.

There are a few counts of this clonotype. This chain connects TRBV7-9 to TRBJ2-1; no definite D call. Trimming took off 3 bases at V and 4 bases at J, with 13 bases between the two ends. The CDR3 is 15 residues long. Germline-derived CDR1 and CDR2 are SEHNR and FQNEAQ (reference sequence). The CDR3 DNA reads TGTGCCAGCAGCTTCCAATCCAACATTTACAATGAGCAGTTCTTC. Translation: CASSFQSNIYNEQFF.

This chain links TRBV4-3 with TRBJ2-7; D might be TRBD1 (7 bases). The germline V and J ends were trimmed by 0 bases and 2 bases, with 14 bases remaining between them. The CDR3 runs to 16 residues. The germline CDR1 and CDR2 sequences are LGHNA and YSLEER. The CDR3 DNA sequence: TGCGCCAGCAGCCAAGAGGAGGGGGCCTACGCCTACGAGCAGTACTTC. It codes for CASSQEEGAYAYEQYF.

In its sample, this clonotype was seen a few times. The rearrangement joins TRBV5-1 to TRBJ2-2, with D tentatively TRBD2 (5 bases). CDR1 is SGHRS, CDR2 YFSETQ, per germline. CDR3 size: 18 residues. Between the trimmed V and J ends, which lost 2 bases and 0 bases, there was a span of 17 bases. CDR3 sequence reads: CASSLRSRGYANTGELFF. The DNA of the CDR3 is TGCGCCAGCAGCTTAAGGTCACGGGGATACGCGAACACCGGGGAGCTGTTTTTT. The full variable domain, in which reference TRBV5-1 and TRBJ2-2 provide the parts outside the CDR3, is KAGVTQTPRYLIKTRGQQVTLSCSPISGHRSVSWYQQTPGQGLQFLFEYFSETQRNKGNFPGRFSGRQFSNSRSEMNVSTLELGDSALYLCASSLRSRGYANTGELFFGEGSRLTVL.

This clonotype was found a few times. The chain links TRBV6-2 or TRBV6-3 to TRBJ2-1; TRBD2 matches at 12 bases. J was trimmed by 11 bases and V by 4 bases; bases with no gene match: 6. CDR3 length: 14 amino acids. Per the germline V gene, CDR1 is MNHEY and CDR2 is SVGEGT. The CDR3 is CASSFRLAGEKQFF. The CDR3 DNA reads as TGTGCCAGCAGTTTCCGACTAGCGGGAGAGAAGCAGTTCTTC.

This clonotype was picked up many times. The chain links TRBV10-3 to TRBJ2-5, with 9 bases fitting TRBD2. CDR1 is ENHRY and CDR2 is SYGVKD in the germline V gene. V dropped 4 bases and J dropped 4; count of bases not matched to a gene: 4. The CDR3 covers 14 residues. The CDR3 region has the DNA TGTGCCATCAGTGGACTAGCGGCTTCAGAGACCCAGTACTTC. Protein product: CAISGLAASETQYF.

The chain has TRBV20-1 and TRBJ2-3; D gene unclear. V lost 3 bases and J lost 0, with 16 bases in between. Looked up from germline, CDR1 is DFQATT and CDR2 is SNEGSKA (reference sequence). The CDR3 is made up of 16 amino acids. The CDR3 loop reads CSASRPNTPSTDTQYF. The CDR3 DNA is TGCAGTGCTAGTCGGCCTAATACTCCTAGCACAGATACGCAGTATTTT.

This chain connects TRBV4-3 to TRBJ1-1; tentative D call: TRBD1 (5 bases). In germline, CDR1 is LGHNA, CDR2 YSLEER. V was shortened by 1 base and J by 6 bases, with 9 bases between the two germline ends. The CDR3 covers 13 residues. CDR3 DNA: TGCGCCAGCAGCCAAGGGCAGGGAGCTGAAGCTTTCTTT. It encodes CASSQGQGAEAFF.

This clonotype was detected only a few times. This chain links TRBV5-1 with TRBJ2-2, with TRBD1 as a possible D gene (6 bases). Looked up from germline, CDR1 is SGHRS and CDR2 is YFSETQ. Trimming shortened V by 1 base and J by 4 bases, and 11 bases separated the two germline ends. The CDR3 spans 15 residues. CDR3 DNA sequence: TGCGCCAGCAGCTTGCAGGGGCGAGGCACCGGGGAGCTGTTTTTT. This gives the protein CASSLQGRGTGELFF.

This chain links TRBV6-1 with TRBJ2-6; the D gene is possibly TRBD1 (5 bases). CDR3 length: 16 residues. Between the trimmed V and J ends, which lost 4 bases and 4 bases, there was a span of 14 bases. CDR1 and CDR2 from the germline V gene are MNHNS and SASEGT. CDR3 bases: TGTGCCAGCAGTGTCTTAGGGGTCGCCGGGGCCAACGTCCTGACTTTC. Protein: CASSVLGVAGANVLTF.

V is TRBV18 and J is TRBJ2-3; possibly TRBD2 for D (6 bases). Looked up from germline, CDR1 is KGHSH and CDR2 is LQKENI. The CDR3 is made up of 17 amino acids. The V end lost 3 bases, the J end lost 3 bases, and 19 bases lay between the germline ends. This CDR3 is CASSPRILAERTDTQYF. The CDR3, as DNA: TGTGCCAGCTCACCCCGGATTTTAGCGGAGAGGACAGATACGCAGTATTTT.

The rearrangement links TRBV28 to TRBJ2-2; D is unresolved. This CDR3 contains 15 residues. The V gene lost 2 bases and the J gene lost 3 bases, with 10 bases spanning the gap. Germline lookup yields CDR1 MDHEN and CDR2 SYDVKM. The CDR3 spells CASSLGLSHTGELFF. The CDR3 region has the DNA TGTGCCAGCAGTTTAGGGTTATCCCACACCGGGGAGCTGTTTTTT.

The chain combines TRBV15 with TRBJ2-3; no reliable D call. From germline, CDR1 is LNHNV and CDR2 YYDKDF (reference sequence). The CDR3 loop spans 13 amino acids. Trimming pared 4 bases from V and 2 bases from J, leaving 7 bases between. The CDR3 here is CATSTLSTDTQYF. The CDR3 nucleotides are TGTGCCACCAGCACCTTGTCCACAGATACGCAGTATTTT.

The chain joins TRBV7-9 to TRBJ2-3; D gene ambiguous. Germline CDR1 SEHNR, CDR2 FQNEAQ (reference sequence). The CDR3 has 15 amino acids. V dropped 3 bases and J dropped 2 bases, with 12 bases sitting between them. CDR3 in amino acids: CASSFWAENTDTQYF. CDR3 nucleotides: TGTGCCAGCAGCTTCTGGGCGGAAAACACAGATACGCAGTATTTT.

This clonotype was seen only once. A much larger clone lies a single base off, so this may be a read error. The chain recombines TRBV6-2 or TRBV6-3 with TRBJ2-7; the match to TRBD2 covers 9 bases. Looked up from germline, CDR1 is MNHEY and CDR2 is SVGEGT. With V trimmed by 8 bases and J by 4 bases, 15 bases remained unmatched. The CDR3 covers 16 residues. The CDR3 sequence: CASGSLGLARNYEQYF. The CDR3 DNA reads TGTGCCAGCGGTTCACTCGGACTAGCGAGGAATTACGAGCAGTACTTC.

The chain combines TRBV5-1 with TRBJ2-7; tentatively, D is TRBD1 (5 bases). Trimming stripped 0 bases from V and 5 bases from J, with 18 bases between. This CDR3 contains 16 residues. Germline assignment: CDR1 SGHRS and CDR2 YFSETQ. CDR3 coding DNA: TGCGCCAGCAGCTTGGGTTCTTTCGTGGGGCAGGACGAGCAGTACTTC. It translates to CASSLGSFVGQDEQYF.

The chain is built from TRBV5-1 and TRBJ2-5; D perhaps matches TRBD2 (5 bases). The CDR3 sequence is 14 residues long. V gave up 4 bases and J gave up 5 bases, with 15 bases separating them. The V gene's germline CDR1 is SGHRS and CDR2 YFSETQ. This CDR3 reads CASSPRTGWETQYF. Here the CDR3 DNA reads TGCGCCAGCAGCCCTCGGACGGGGTGGGAGACCCAGTACTTC.